This T cell receptor (beta chain) was identified in a study of cytomegalovirus exposure and HLA in healthy donors. The PCR had 60 Vbeta and 13 Jbeta primers. Assay: immunoSEQ multiplex PCR; the TCRdb copy retains only in-frame clones and omits some. This sample's table reports about 140,000 clones. The length of the CDR3 is 16 residues. The germline V gene has CDR1 MNHEY and CDR2 SVGAGI. V lost 2 bases and J lost 3, with 15 bases in between. Whole-study findings and limits: Among TCR beta chains of equal frequency, HLA-associated ones were more clonally expanded in a later analysis. A later analysis by the authors found several of the most significant clusters apparently linked to common viral pathogens.

About this clone itself: As yet, its antigen is unknown.

V gene TRBV6-5 combines with J gene TRBJ2-3, with TRBD2 as a possible D gene (5 bases). The clonotype was recovered from a woman aged 18-30 years in good health and CMV-seronegative. Material for sequencing was PBMCs. CDR3 sequence reads: CASSYASLTGTDTQYF. CDR3 DNA sequence: TGTGCCAGCAGTTACGCCAGCCTGACGGGAACAGATACGCAGTATTTT.